This T cell receptor (beta chain) originates from a study of cytomegalovirus exposure and HLA in healthy donors. Study results and limitations: A previous analysis found most TCR beta V segments productive roughly 90% or roughly 30% of the time. There were approximately 150 TCR beta chains listed as cytomegalovirus-associated. With later analysis, a missense DCLRE1C variant became linked to TCR beta V- and J-gene trimming.

CDR3 length: 16 amino acids. The germline V and J ends were trimmed by 5 bases and 2 bases, with 16 bases remaining between them. Per germline, CDR1 MNHEY and CDR2 SMNVEV (reference sequence). 60 Vbeta and 13 Jbeta primers were used in PCR. The assay was immunoSEQ multiplex PCR, and TCRdb's table has in-frame clones only and misses some. The table includes some 150,000 clones, 87% detected once. Remarks on this clone: Its target is unknown.

This TCR came from a woman in her thirties in good health and CMV-seronegative. Sequenced material: PBMCs. The chain joins TRBV27 to TRBJ1-5, with D tentatively TRBD1 (5 bases). CDR3 in DNA: TGTGCCAGCAGTAATATAGGACACGCTGGCAATCAGCCCCAGCATTTT. Translated, it gives CASSNIGHAGNQPQHF.